A single sample is the source of the 32 T cell receptor beta chains below, sequenced in a study of shared clonotypes between healthy human individuals. Method: immunoSEQ multiplex PCR; TCRdb's copy keeps in-frame clones and lacks some. This sample carries about 2.1 million clones, about 92% of them seen once, and the ten largest clones take around 1.7%. Naive CD8 isolation took CD45RO-negative cells positively selected for CCR7 and excluded terminally differentiated effector memory CD45RA+ cells. The sample consisted of naive CD8+ T cells from PBMCs. The receptors stem from a man aged 18-30 years in good health. Some clones in this sample may be carry-over from other donors' samples.

Comments on this clone: Distinct nucleotide sequences in the sample also encode this CDR3. The chain employs TRBV5-8 and TRBJ2-7, with 11 nucleotides matching TRBD1. The junction had 4 bases not matched to a gene; V was cut back by 2 bases and J by 6 bases. CDR3 length: 14 amino acids. Germline V gene sequence: CDR1 SGHTS, CDR2 YDEGEE. CDR3 region: CASSFRDRGFEQYF. CDR3 sequence (DNA): TGTGCCAGCAGCTTCCGGGACAGGGGGTTCGAGCAGTACTTC.

The chain combines TRBV5-1 with TRBJ2-6, with TRBD1 matching 7 bases. V was pared by 4 bases and J by 0 bases, with 10 bases of the junction left unmatched. This CDR3 contains 18 residues. The germline V gene has CDR1 SGHRS and CDR2 YFSETQ. CDR3 sequence (DNA): TGCGCCAGCAGCCTAGACAGGGTGGTCCTCTCTGGGGCCAACGTCCTGACTTTC. Encoded protein: CASSLDRVVLSGANVLTF.

This clone was recorded once. This chain joins TRBV15 and TRBJ2-3; weak D call: TRBD1 (5 bases). V lost 6 bases to trimming and J lost 2 bases, with 12 bases between them. Germline CDR1 is LNHNV and CDR2 is YYDKDF (reference sequence). The CDR3 extends over 14 amino acids. The CDR3 protein is CATSVGRDTDTQYF. The CDR3 DNA sequence: TGTGCCACCAGTGTTGGCAGGGACACAGATACGCAGTATTTT.

CDR3 residues: CASSLVEGVVYEQYF. The DNA of the CDR3 is TGTGCCAGCAGCTTGGTTGAGGGGGTCGTCTACGAGCAGTACTTC. The V and J genes are TRBV5-6 and TRBJ2-7, with D perhaps matching TRBD1 (6 bases). Trimming stripped 0 bases from V and 3 bases from J, with 13 bases between. CDR1 is SGHDT and CDR2 is YYEEEE in the germline V gene. The CDR3 runs 15 residues.

Concerning this clone: Other DNA sequences from this sample encode an identical CDR3 as well. J is TRBJ2-7 and V is TRBV27; D unclear. CDR3 size: 13 residues. CDR1 is MNHEY and CDR2 is SMNVEV in the germline V gene (reference sequence). The V end lost 4 bases, the J end lost 2 bases, and 9 bases lay between the germline ends. DNA of the CDR3: TGTGCCAGCAGTTGGGGTTCCACCTACGAGCAGTACTTC. This translates into CASSWGSTYEQYF.

The chain joins TRBV11-2 to TRBJ2-1; D is unresolved. The CDR3 runs 15 residues. Looked up from germline, CDR1 is SGHAT and CDR2 is FQNNGV. Trimming shortened V by 5 bases and J by 7 bases, and 18 bases separated the two germline ends. The CDR3 is CASSRIVLPVNEQFF. Written as DNA, the CDR3 is TGTGCCAGCAGCCGTATCGTGTTACCGGTGAATGAGCAGTTCTTC.

The chain uses TRBV28 and TRBJ1-2, with TRBD1 as a possible D gene (6 bases). V lost 2 bases, J lost 8 bases, and 15 bases lay in between. There are 14 residues in the CDR3. Germline lookup yields CDR1 MDHEN and CDR2 SYDVKM. The CDR3 spells CASSLGQGRGGYTF. The CDR3 nucleotides are TGTGCCAGCAGTTTAGGTCAAGGCAGGGGCGGCTACACCTTC.

A remark on this clone: This CDR3 is also generated by other DNA sequences in the sample. The V gene is TRBV27, the J gene TRBJ2-3, with 11 bases lining up with TRBD2. V shed 2 bases, J shed 6 bases, and the junction held 7 bases outside the gene matches. Germline V gene sequence: CDR1 MNHEY, CDR2 SMNVEV (reference sequence). The CDR3 is made up of 16 amino acids. CDR3 nucleotides: TGTGCCAGCAGTTTAGTCCTAGCGGGAGGTGCGGATACGCAGTATTTT. This gives the protein CASSLVLAGGADTQYF.

J is TRBJ2-2 and V is TRBV7-2; 7 bases are shared with TRBD1. CDR3 size: 15 residues. Germline CDR1 reads SGHTA; CDR2 reads FQGNSA. Unmatched junction bases numbered 11, after V lost 5 bases and J lost 8 bases. As DNA, the CDR3 is TGTGCCAGCAGCCAAGCCGACAGGGACGGAGGGGAGCTGTTTTTT. This sequence encodes CASSQADRDGGELFF.

The chain links TRBV7-9 to TRBJ1-2, with 7 positions matching TRBD1. CDR1 and CDR2 (germline): SEHNR, FQNEAQ (reference sequence). The CDR3 sequence is 14 residues long. V lost 5 bases and J lost 4; bases outside the gene matches: 7. CDR3 coding DNA: TGTGCCAGCAGCCCAGAGGACAGGCTCTATGGCTACACCTTC. Encoded protein: CASSPEDRLYGYTF. The full variable domain, rest sourced from reference TRBV7-9 and TRBJ1-2, is DTGVSQNPRHKITKRGQNVTFRCDPISEHNRLYWYRQTLGQGPEFLTYFQNEAQLEKSRLLSDRFSAERPKGSFSTLEIQRTEQGDSAMYLCASSPEDRLYGYTFGSGTRLTVV.

The chain uses TRBV27 and TRBJ2-1, with 8 bases lining up with TRBD2. There are 16 residues in the CDR3. Per germline, CDR1 MNHEY and CDR2 SMNVEV (reference sequence). The ends lost 3 bases at V and 3 bases at J; junction bases unmatched: 7. This CDR3 reads CASSFSAGVRYNEQFF. The CDR3, as DNA: TGTGCCAGCAGTTTCTCAGCGGGAGTACGCTACAATGAGCAGTTCTTC.

This rearrangement joins TRBV7-9 to TRBJ2-1, with D possibly TRBD2 on 5 matching bases. The CDR3 spans 16 residues. Trimming pared 2 bases from V and 6 bases from J, leaving 17 bases between. The germline V gene encodes CDR1 SEHNR and CDR2 FQNEAQ (reference sequence). CDR3 residues: CASSLHTGPGLNEQFF. CDR3 nucleotides: TGTGCCAGCAGCTTACATACTGGGCCAGGACTCAATGAGCAGTTCTTC.

The CDR3, as DNA: TGTGCCAGCAGTTACCAAAGCGTAGCGGGAGGGCCTTGGTACGAGCAGTACTTC. Protein sequence: CASSYQSVAGGPWYEQYF. This chain links TRBV27 with TRBJ2-7; 11 positions match TRBD2. Per the germline V gene, CDR1 is MNHEY and CDR2 is SMNVEV (reference sequence). This CDR3 is 18 amino acids long. V was pared by 4 bases and J by 4 bases, with 15 bases of the junction left unmatched.

This sequence joins TRBV5-8 and TRBJ2-4; D gene uncertain. Germline V gene sequence: CDR1 SGHTS, CDR2 YDEGEE. Trimming removed 2 bases at V and 15 bases at J, with 15 bases between. This CDR3 has 12 residues. CDR3: CASSLGPELWYF. The CDR3 nucleotides are TGTGCCAGCAGCTTAGGCCCCGAATTGTGGTACTTC.

In the case of this clone: One end of the junction does not line up with germline, which may come from a read error. Written as DNA, the CDR3 is TGTGCCAGTAGTGTAGACGGATCCTACGAGCAGTACTTC. Residues: CASSVDGSYEQYF. The chain links TRBV19 to TRBJ2-7; D unclear. Germline V CDR1 and CDR2: LNHDA, SQIVND (reference sequence). The CDR3 extends over 13 amino acids.

The chain joins TRBV29-1 to TRBJ2-1; the D gene is possibly TRBD1 (5 bases). Germline CDR1 reads SQVTM; CDR2 reads ANQGSEA. V was shortened by 6 bases and J by 9 bases, with 15 bases between the two germline ends. The CDR3 totals 12 residues. The CDR3 DNA sequence: TGCAGCGTAGAACAGCTACAGGCTGAGCAGTTCTTC. As protein: CSVEQLQAEQFF.

CDR3 DNA sequence: TGTGCCAGCAGTCTAGGGACTTTCGTTTACGAGCAGTACTTC. Translating it yields CASSLGTFVYEQYF. The rearrangement links TRBV6-1 to TRBJ2-7, with D possibly being TRBD2 (6 bases). The CDR3 runs 14 residues. Deletions cut 5 bases from V and 4 bases from J, with 15 bases between. Germline assignment: CDR1 MNHNS and CDR2 SASEGT.

This clone was detected only once. V is TRBV9 and J is TRBJ1-3; possible D gene TRBD1, 5 bases. The V end lost 1 base, the J end lost 8 bases, and 13 bases lay between the germline ends. The germline V gene has CDR1 SGDLS and CDR2 YYNGEE. The CDR3 has 14 amino acids. Here the CDR3 DNA reads TGTGCCAGCAGCGTAAGTGACAGCGGTGACACCATATATTTT. Its translation is CASSVSDSGDTIYF.

The chain uses TRBV2 and TRBJ2-3; D is unresolved. Germline lookup yields CDR1 SNHLY and CDR2 FYNNEI. This CDR3 has 12 amino acids. With 10 bases removed from V and 4 bases from J, the gap between germline ends came to 12 bases. In nucleotides, the CDR3 is TGTGCCACCGTAAAACTGGCAGATACGCAGTATTTT. Translated: CATVKLADTQYF. Based on the CDR3 plus reference TRBV2 and TRBJ2-3, the full variable domain is EPEVTQTPSHQVTQMGQEVILRCVPISNHLYFYWYRQILGQKVEFLVSFYNNEISEKSEIFDDQFSVERPDGSNFTLKIRSTKLEDSAMYFCATVKLADTQYFGPGTRLTVL.

J is TRBJ1-1 and V is TRBV11-2; 10 nucleotides match TRBD1. J lost 12 bases, V lost 3 bases, and 10 bases had no gene match. Germline CDR1 reads SGHAT; CDR2 reads FQNNGV. The CDR3 is 14 amino acids. CDR3 in DNA: TGTGCCAGCAGCTTTTACGGGACAGGGGAAATCCCTTTCTTT. It is translated as CASSFYGTGEIPFF. Complete variable domain (other parts from reference TRBV11-2 and TRBJ1-1): EAGVAQSPRYKIIEKRQSVAFWCNPISGHATLYWYQQILGQGPKLLIQFQNNGVVDDSQLPKDRFSAERLKGVDSTLKIQPAKLEDSAVYLCASSFYGTGEIPFFGQGTRLTVV.

The gene calls are TRBV27 and TRBJ1-1; D call uncertain. V lost 3 bases and J 7 bases, leaving 15 bases between the germline ends. CDR1 is MNHEY, CDR2 SMNVEV, per germline (reference sequence). CDR3 size: 14 residues. The CDR3 sequence: CASSFRRAWVEAFF. DNA of the CDR3: TGTGCCAGCAGTTTCAGGAGGGCGTGGGTTGAAGCTTTCTTT.

The chain couples TRBV11-2 to TRBJ1-1; a weak D match, TRBD1 (5 bases). Trimming left V 5 bases short and J 5 bases short, with 18 bases between. Germline CDR1 SGHAT, CDR2 FQNNGV. This CDR3 has 15 residues. The CDR3 region has the DNA TGTGCCAGCAGCGCCCTCGACAGACGTGGGACTGAAGCTTTCTTT. Protein sequence: CASSALDRRGTEAFF.

V gene TRBV27 combines with J gene TRBJ2-5; maybe TRBD1 (6 bases). The germline V gene encodes CDR1 MNHEY and CDR2 SMNVEV (reference sequence). Trimming left V 5 bases short and J 2 bases short, with 12 bases between. This CDR3 spans 14 amino acids. The CDR3 DNA reads TGTGCCAGCAGTCCGTTCCAGGGGCAAGAGACCCAGTACTTC. This encodes CASSPFQGQETQYF.

Notes on this clone: The same CDR3 can be traced to other DNA sequences in this sample. The genes are TRBV29-1 and TRBJ1-2; D gene ambiguous. Germline CDR1 and CDR2: SQVTM and ANQGSEA. V was shortened by 4 bases and J by 4 bases, with 7 bases between the two germline ends. CDR3 size: 11 residues. CDR3 DNA: TGCAGCGTTGGAGCGGGCTATGGCTACACCTTC. Protein: CSVGAGYGYTF.

With regard to this clone: The same CDR3 can be traced to other DNA sequences in this sample. The chain uses TRBV29-1 and TRBJ2-5; D ambiguous. Germline CDR1 is SQVTM and CDR2 is ANQGSEA. CDR3 length equals 11 residues. V was cut by 6 bases and J by 1 base, with 6 bases left in between. CDR3 amino acids: CSVLIQETQYF. Written as DNA, the CDR3 is TGCAGCGTCCTGATCCAAGAGACCCAGTACTTC.

V usage is TRBV7-2 and J usage is TRBJ2-1, with 8 bases identical to TRBD1. The V gene's germline CDR1 is SGHTA and CDR2 FQGNSA. V gave up 3 bases and J gave up 0 bases; unmatched junction bases: 10. The CDR3 has 18 amino acids. The CDR3 loop is CASSFPRQGSSSYNEQFF. The CDR3, as DNA: TGTGCCAGCAGCTTCCCGAGACAGGGGTCAAGCTCCTACAATGAGCAGTTCTTC.

The chain has TRBV6-5 and TRBJ1-1; D may be TRBD1 (6 bases). CDR3 length: 11 residues. Germline V gives CDR1 MNHEY, CDR2 SVGAGI. V lost 8 bases, J lost 10 bases, and 14 bases lay in between. This chain's CDR3 is CASWGASGAFF. CDR3 sequence (DNA): TGTGCCAGCTGGGGGGCCTCAGGAGCTTTCTTT.

The chain couples TRBV19 to TRBJ2-7, with D possibly being TRBD1 (5 bases). The CDR3 has 14 amino acids. CDR1 LNHDA and CDR2 SQIVND come from the germline V gene (reference sequence). V lost 3 bases to trimming and J lost 2 bases, with 11 bases between them. The CDR3 DNA sequence: TGTGCCAGTAGTATCGCCGACAGCGCCTACGAGCAGTACTTC. Amino acid sequence: CASSIADSAYEQYF.

The J gene is TRBJ2-7, the V gene TRBV25-1; D remains unclear. Per the germline V gene, CDR1 is MGHDK and CDR2 is SYGVNS. This CDR3 comprises 12 residues. V lost 3 bases and J lost 4, with 7 bases in between. The CDR3 DNA reads as TGTGCCAGCAGTGATAAGGTTTACGAGCAGTACTTC. As protein: CASSDKVYEQYF.

The chain couples TRBV7-9 to TRBJ1-5; D is perhaps TRBD1 (6 bases). Germline V gives CDR1 SEHNR, CDR2 FQNEAQ (reference sequence). This CDR3 has 13 residues. V lost 5 bases and J 9 bases, leaving 14 bases between the germline ends. The CDR3 loop is CASSPPGGWPQHF. The CDR3 DNA reads TGTGCCAGCAGCCCCCCGGGGGGCTGGCCCCAGCATTTT.

This rearrangement joins TRBV10-3 to TRBJ1-1; TRBD1 is a possible D gene (5 bases). The germline gives CDR1 ENHRY, CDR2 SYGVKD. Trimming shortened V by 4 bases and J by 0 bases, and 12 bases separated the two germline ends. The CDR3 consists of 15 residues. This CDR3 reads CAISAKLGLNTEAFF. The CDR3, as DNA: TGTGCCATCAGTGCGAAGTTGGGGCTGAACACTGAAGCTTTCTTT.

The chain has TRBV5-5 and TRBJ1-1; 7 nucleotides line up with TRBD1. V lost 4 bases to trimming and J lost 1 base; unmatched junction nucleotides: 10. CDR3 length equals 16 residues. Germline V gene sequence: CDR1 SGHKS, CDR2 YYEKEE (reference sequence). CDR3 sequence reads: CASSQNYRQGNTEAFF. The CDR3 DNA reads as TGTGCCAGCAGCCAGAACTACCGACAGGGGAACACTGAAGCTTTCTTT.